The next 19 T cell receptor beta chains were all read from a single sample in a study of cytomegalovirus exposure and HLA in healthy donors. Profiled with immunoSEQ multiplex PCR; TCRdb holds only in-frame clones, not every one. The sample carries some 77,000 clones, approximately 96% recorded once. Sequencing was carried out using PBMCs. The source is a man aged 18-30 years in good health and CMV-seropositive.

This chain uses TRBV9 with TRBJ2-3, with D possibly TRBD2 on 7 matching bases. This CDR3 has 15 amino acids. The V and J ends lost 5 bases and 3 bases respectively, with 16 bases between them. Germline-derived CDR1 and CDR2 are SGDLS and YYNGEE. Written as DNA, the CDR3 is TGTGCCAGCAGGAGAGGGGGGGCCCTAACAGATACGCAGTATTTT. Protein product: CASRRGGALTDTQYF. Full variable domain (outside the CDR3, taken from reference TRBV9 and TRBJ2-3): DSGVTQTPKHLITATGQRVTLRCSPRSGDLSVYWYQQSLDQGLQFLIQYYNGEERAKGNILERFSAQQFPDLHSELNLSSLELGDSALYFCASRRGGALTDTQYFGPGTRLTVL.

The chain recombines TRBV15 with TRBJ2-5; a weak D match, TRBD1 (8 bases). This CDR3 is built from 15 residues. Trimming took off 3 bases at V and 5 bases at J, with 16 bases between the two ends. CDR1 and CDR2 from the germline V gene are LNHNV and YYDKDF (reference sequence). The CDR3 DNA follows: TGTGCCACCAGCAGGGAACAGGGGGAGGGCGAGACCCAGTACTTC. This encodes CATSREQGEGETQYF.

The chain recombines TRBV18 with TRBJ2-7; 12 nucleotides agree with TRBD2. This CDR3 is 15 amino acids long. Germline V gives CDR1 KGHSH, CDR2 LQKENI. J lost 7 bases, V lost 3 bases, and 7 bases had no gene match. As DNA, the CDR3 is TGTGCCAGCTCACCCGGACTAGCGGGGCTGGGGGAGCAGTACTTC. It specifies CASSPGLAGLGEQYF.

The chain couples TRBV18 to TRBJ1-2; 9 positions agree with TRBD1. Germline V lookup: CDR1 KGHSH, CDR2 LQKENI. V lost 6 bases, J lost 7 bases, and 3 bases stayed unmatched. The CDR3 sequence is 12 residues long. CDR3 loop: CASSTGGSGYTF. The DNA for the CDR3 is TGTGCCAGCTCCACAGGGGGCAGTGGCTACACCTTC.

This sequence joins TRBV20-1 and TRBJ1-2; D unclear. Trimming left V 6 bases short and J 3 bases short, with 8 bases between. The CDR3 has 11 amino acids. Germline V lookup: CDR1 DFQATT, CDR2 SNEGSKA (reference sequence). CDR3 in DNA: TGCAGTGCGGTGGCGGACTATGGCTACACCTTC. Protein sequence: CSAVADYGYTF.

The chain employs TRBV5-6 and TRBJ2-1; the match to TRBD2 covers 10 bases. The CDR3 length is 14 residues. From germline, CDR1 is SGHDT and CDR2 YYEEEE. The V segment lost 4 bases and the J segment 6 bases; nucleotides outside the gene matches: 4. The CDR3 DNA reads as TGTGCCAGCAGCGAGGGGACTAGCGCCAATGAGCAGTTCTTC. It translates to CASSEGTSANEQFF.

The chain employs TRBV27 and TRBJ1-6; TRBD1 matches 8 bases. Germline trimming cut 7 bases from V and 8 bases from J; bases unmatched to any gene: 10. The CDR3 consists of 15 residues. Germline CDR1 and CDR2: MNHEY and SMNVEV (reference sequence). CDR3 DNA: TGTGCCAGCACTTATGGACAGGGTCTGGATTCACCCCTCCACTTT. This gives the protein CASTYGQGLDSPLHF.

This chain connects TRBV2 to TRBJ2-7, with D perhaps TRBD1 (6 bases). With 8 bases removed from V and 4 bases from J, the gap between germline ends came to 15 bases. Looked up from germline, CDR1 is SNHLY and CDR2 is FYNNEI. The CDR3 loop spans 13 amino acids. CDR3 bases: TGTGCCAGCCGCCGTACAGGGATTTACGAGCAGTACTTC. This codes for CASRRTGIYEQYF.

V is TRBV28 and J is TRBJ2-5; 7 bases match TRBD1. The length of the CDR3 is 17 residues. With 3 bases clipped from V and 2 bases from J, the junction kept 12 bases outside the gene matches. Germline V gives CDR1 MDHEN, CDR2 SYDVKM. CDR3 protein: CASSLTGTRTPQETQYF. In DNA, the CDR3 is TGTGCCAGCAGTTTGACAGGGACGAGGACCCCACAAGAGACCCAGTACTTC.

In the case of this clone: An end of the junction does not agree with germline; a read error may underlie this. The chain employs TRBV7-7 and TRBJ2-5; possibly TRBD1 for D (6 bases). This CDR3 is built from 13 residues. Germline assignment: CDR1 SSHAT and CDR2 FNYEAQ (reference sequence). The CDR3: CASSSGAGETQYF. The DNA for the CDR3 is TGTGCTAGCAGTTCAGGGGCAGGGGAGACCCAGTACTTC.

About this clone itself: Germline is not matched at one junction end, which may reflect a read error. Distinct nucleotide sequences in the sample also encode this CDR3. The chain combines TRBV5-4 with TRBJ2-7; 9 bases are shared with TRBD1. The CDR3 has 12 amino acids. Germline-derived CDR1 and CDR2 are SGHNT and YYREEE (reference sequence). DNA of the CDR3: TGTGCCAGCAGCACAGGGGGCTACGAGCAATACTTC. Translating it yields CASSTGGYEQYF.

The chain couples TRBV5-6 to TRBJ2-7, with 13 bases that match TRBD2. This CDR3 contains 16 residues. The trim removed 3 bases at V and 6 bases at J, leaving 9 bases unmatched. Germline V gives CDR1 SGHDT, CDR2 YYEEEE. CDR3 DNA: TGTGCCAGCAGCTCTCTGACTAGCGGGGGGCCTACCGAGCAGTACTTC. Encoded protein: CASSSLTSGGPTEQYF. Combining the CDR3 with reference TRBV5-6 and TRBJ2-7 gives the whole variable domain DAGVTQSPTHLIKTRGQQVTLRCSPKSGHDTVSWYQQALGQGPQFIFQYYEEEERQRGNFPDRFSGHQFPNYSSELNVNALLLGDSALYLCASSSLTSGGPTEQYFGPGTRLTVT.

A word on this clone: The junction and the germline gene differ at one end; a read error may be behind it. V usage is TRBV28 and J usage is TRBJ2-7; 7 bases are a match to TRBD2. Germline V gives CDR1 MDHEN, CDR2 SYDVKM. The CDR3 length is 14 residues. The CDR3 reads CASTWGGPSFEQYF. The CDR3 DNA reads as TGTGCCAGCACATGGGGGGGACCATCCTTCGAGCAGTACTTC.

The chain links TRBV19 to TRBJ2-5; D may be TRBD2 (6 bases). The CDR3 is made up of 15 amino acids. CDR1 LNHDA and CDR2 SQIVND come from the germline V gene (reference sequence). The germline V and J ends were trimmed by 9 bases and 4 bases, with 21 bases remaining between them. DNA of the CDR3: TGTGCCAGCCAACTATCCCCGGGGGTGGGAGAGACCCAGTACTTC. Its translation is CASQLSPGVGETQYF.

This chain connects TRBV28 to TRBJ1-2; 9 positions match TRBD1. The trim removed 6 bases at V and 8 bases at J, leaving 7 bases unmatched. CDR1 is MDHEN, CDR2 SYDVKM, per germline. This CDR3 is built from 13 residues. The DNA for the CDR3 is TGTGCCAGCAGCAAACAGGGGGCTCTGGGCTACACCTTC. This gives the protein CASSKQGALGYTF.

This sequence joins TRBV19 and TRBJ1-5, with D perhaps matching TRBD1 (6 bases). This CDR3 is 16 amino acids long. CDR1 and CDR2 (germline): LNHDA, SQIVND (reference sequence). The germline V and J ends were trimmed by 4 bases and 7 bases, with 20 bases remaining between them. CDR3 sequence (DNA): TGTGCCAGTAGTACCGGCGACGGGACAACGCGGCAGCCCCAGCATTTT. Translating gives CASSTGDGTTRQPQHF. Based on the CDR3 plus reference TRBV19 and TRBJ1-5, the full variable domain is DGGITQSPKYLFRKEGQNVTLSCEQNLNHDAMYWYRQDPGQGLRLIYYSQIVNDFQKGDIAEGYSVSREKKESFPLTVTSAQKNPTAFYLCASSTGDGTTRQPQHFGDGTRLSIL.

The V and J genes are TRBV5-1 and TRBJ2-7, with 7 bases identical to TRBD1. CDR3 length: 14 residues. Per the germline V gene, CDR1 is SGHRS and CDR2 is YFSETQ. Trimming at V came to 4 bases and at J to 5 bases, leaving 9 bases not matched to a gene. The CDR3 region is CASSLDRVRDEQYF. The DNA for the CDR3 is TGCGCCAGCAGCCTTGACAGGGTACGCGACGAGCAGTACTTC.

This chain joins TRBV25-1 and TRBJ2-3; a weak D match, TRBD2 (7 bases). The CDR3 length is 16 residues. V was clipped by 1 base and J by 3 bases, with 14 bases between them. Germline V CDR1 and CDR2: MGHDK, SYGVNS. The CDR3 protein is CASSELGRGLTDTQYF. The DNA of the CDR3 is TGTGCCAGCAGTGAATTAGGGCGGGGGCTAACAGATACGCAGTATTTT.

The chain employs TRBV20-1 and TRBJ2-7, with D maybe TRBD2 (5 bases). Germline V gene data show CDR1 as DFQATT and CDR2 as SNEGSKA (reference sequence). Deletions cut 3 bases from V and 6 bases from J, with 9 bases between. The length of the CDR3 is 11 residues. CDR3 nucleotide sequence: TGCAGTGCTAGCCGGGAACTCGAGCAGTACTTC. It yields the protein CSASRELEQYF.